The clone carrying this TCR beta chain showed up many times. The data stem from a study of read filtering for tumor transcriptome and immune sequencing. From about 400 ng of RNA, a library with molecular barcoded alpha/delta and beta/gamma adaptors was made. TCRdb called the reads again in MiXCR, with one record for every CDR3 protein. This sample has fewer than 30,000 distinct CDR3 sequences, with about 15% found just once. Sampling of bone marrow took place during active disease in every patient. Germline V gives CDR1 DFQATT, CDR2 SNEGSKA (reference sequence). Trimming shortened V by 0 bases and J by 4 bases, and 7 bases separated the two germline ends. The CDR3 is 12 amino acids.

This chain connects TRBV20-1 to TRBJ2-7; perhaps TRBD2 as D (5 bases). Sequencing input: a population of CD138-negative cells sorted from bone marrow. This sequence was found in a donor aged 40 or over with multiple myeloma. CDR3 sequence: CSAREAGYEQYF. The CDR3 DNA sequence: TGCAGTGCTAGAGAGGCGGGTTACGAGCAGTACTTC.